The next 14 T cell receptor beta chains were all read from a single sample in a study of blood T cell repertoires in COVID-19. The table came from immunoSEQ multiplex PCR; TCRdb's copy has only in-frame clones and leaves some out. The profile shows approximately 300,000 clones, approximately 83% of them singletons. Sequenced material: PBMCs or T cells enriched from blood (not recorded which). These receptors all stem from a woman in her 30s who had recovered from COVID-19.

The J gene is TRBJ1-2, the V gene TRBV5-4; TRBD1 might be the D (6 bases). Germline V gives CDR1 SGHNT, CDR2 YYREEE (reference sequence). The CDR3 sequence is 14 residues long. Trimming removed 2 bases from V and 1 base from J, with 9 bases in between. The DNA of the CDR3 is TGTGCCAGCAGCTTTACAGGGAATAACTATGGCTACACCTTC. Amino acids: CASSFTGNNYGYTF.

CDR3 sequence: CASSPGLAGDEQFF. In DNA, the CDR3 is TGTGCCAGCTCCCCAGGACTAGCGGGCGATGAGCAGTTCTTC. The chain links TRBV18 to TRBJ2-1; 11 bases map to TRBD2. V shed 6 bases, J shed 8 bases, and the junction held 6 bases outside the gene matches. The CDR3 has 14 amino acids. The germline CDR1 and CDR2 sequences are KGHSH and LQKENI.

The V gene is TRBV9, the J gene TRBJ2-5, with 8 bases fitting TRBD1. V was clipped by 0 bases and J by 1 base; unmatched bases: 5. Germline V lookup: CDR1 SGDLS, CDR2 YYNGEE. The length of the CDR3 is 16 residues. The CDR3 sequence is CASSVVPTGVQETQYF. CDR3 bases: TGTGCCAGCAGCGTAGTACCGACAGGGGTCCAAGAGACCCAGTACTTC.

V is TRBV7-3 and J is TRBJ2-2; maybe TRBD1 (5 bases). The CDR3 is 14 amino acids. Trimming left V 3 bases short and J 2 bases short, with 7 bases between. From germline, CDR1 is SGHTA and CDR2 FQGTGA. Written as DNA, the CDR3 is TGTGCCAGCAGCTTCGGACATAACACCGGGGAGCTGTTTTTT. Translated, it gives CASSFGHNTGELFF.

This clone was detected a few times. The chain combines TRBV3-1 (or the pseudogene TRBV3-2) with TRBJ2-3; 7 positions agree with TRBD2. Germline values: CDR1 LGHDT, CDR2 YNNKEL (reference sequence). J was trimmed by 2 bases and V by 3 bases; bases with no gene match: 5. The CDR3 covers 15 residues. The CDR3 DNA reads TGTGCCAGCAGCCAGGGCGGGGGAGACACAGATACGCAGTATTTT. Encoded protein: CASSQGGGDTDTQYF.

The chain couples TRBV10-2 to TRBJ2-3; unclear D gene. CDR3 size: 15 residues. The germline V gene encodes CDR1 WSHSY and CDR2 SAAADI. With 3 bases removed from V and 0 bases from J, the gap between germline ends came to 10 bases. The CDR3 loop is CASSDPGASTDTQYF. The CDR3 DNA reads TGCGCCAGCAGTGATCCCGGAGCTAGCACAGATACGCAGTATTTT.

This chain links TRBV10-2 with TRBJ1-5, with D unclear. In germline, CDR1 is WSHSY, CDR2 SAAADI. There are 13 residues in the CDR3. V lost 0 bases to trimming and J lost 9 bases, with 9 bases between them. The DNA for the CDR3 is TGCGCCAGCAGTGAGTCAAATCGAGGGCCCCAGCATTTT. It translates to CASSESNRGPQHF.

The rearrangement links TRBV7-8 to TRBJ1-3; tentative D call: TRBD1 (6 bases). There are 15 residues in the CDR3. Trimming left V 7 bases short and J 0 bases short, with 13 bases between. CDR1 and CDR2 (germline): SGHVS, FQNEAQ. The CDR3 reads CASTRQVRSGNTIYF. CDR3 sequence (DNA): TGTGCCAGCACCCGACAGGTCCGCTCTGGAAACACCATATATTTT.

The chain joins TRBV19 to TRBJ1-6; D might be TRBD1 (6 bases). V was shortened by 5 bases and J by 10 bases, with 15 bases between the two germline ends. In germline, CDR1 is LNHDA, CDR2 SQIVND (reference sequence). This CDR3 has 14 amino acids. This CDR3 reads CASSADRRSSPLHF. In DNA form, the CDR3 reads TGTGCCAGTAGTGCTGACAGGAGGTCATCACCCCTCCACTTT.

This clone was recorded at least ten times. J is TRBJ1-3 and V is TRBV10-3; a weak D match, TRBD1 (5 bases). The CDR3 consists of 14 residues. Looked up from germline, CDR1 is ENHRY and CDR2 is SYGVKD. Trimming left V 3 bases short and J 1 base short, with 7 bases between. The CDR3 sequence: CAISEAGSGNTIYF. DNA of the CDR3: TGTGCCATCAGTGAAGCAGGGTCTGGAAACACCATATATTTT.

The chain employs TRBV7-9 and TRBJ2-7; D might be TRBD2 (6 bases). The CDR3 has 13 residues. Trimming pared 6 bases from V and 3 bases from J, leaving 12 bases between. The germline V gene has CDR1 SEHNR and CDR2 FQNEAQ (reference sequence). In DNA, the CDR3 is TGTGCCAGCAGACCGACAGCGGGCTACGAGCAGTACTTC. As protein: CASRPTAGYEQYF. Drawing the rest from reference TRBV7-9 and TRBJ2-7, the complete variable domain is DTGVSQNPRHKITKRGQNVTFRCDPISEHNRLYWYRQTLGQGPEFLTYFQNEAQLEKSRLLSDRFSAERPKGSFSTLEIQRTEQGDSAMYLCASRPTAGYEQYFGPGTRLTVT.

The count of this clone is one. The rearrangement joins TRBV14 to TRBJ2-1, with 10 bases fitting TRBD2. The CDR3 covers 18 residues. Germline CDR1 is SGHDN and CDR2 is FVKESK. The J segment lost 7 bases and the V segment lost 4 bases, leaving 16 bases of the junction unmatched. CDR3 in amino acids: CASSLTSGITRSENEQFF. The CDR3 DNA is TGTGCCAGCAGCCTCACTAGCGGGATCACTCGGTCGGAGAATGAGCAGTTCTTC.

The chain joins TRBV3-1 (or the pseudogene TRBV3-2) to TRBJ2-2, with 7 bases fitting TRBD1. The CDR3 is made up of 15 amino acids. The V segment lost 7 bases and the J segment 3 bases; nucleotides outside the gene matches: 8. Germline V gene lookup returns CDR1 LGHDT and CDR2 YNNKEL (reference sequence). This CDR3 reads CASTEQGSYTGELFF. The CDR3 DNA reads as TGTGCCAGCACCGAACAGGGGTCGTACACCGGGGAGCTGTTTTTT.

The CDR3 coding sequence is TGTGCCAGCAGTTCCCCCGGACTAGACTCCTACAATGAGCAGTTCTTC. It codes for CASSSPGLDSYNEQFF. This sequence joins TRBV28 and TRBJ2-1; 7 positions match TRBD2. CDR1 is MDHEN and CDR2 is SYDVKM in the germline V gene. The CDR3 has 16 amino acids. V shed 4 bases, J shed 0 bases, and the junction held 6 bases outside the gene matches.